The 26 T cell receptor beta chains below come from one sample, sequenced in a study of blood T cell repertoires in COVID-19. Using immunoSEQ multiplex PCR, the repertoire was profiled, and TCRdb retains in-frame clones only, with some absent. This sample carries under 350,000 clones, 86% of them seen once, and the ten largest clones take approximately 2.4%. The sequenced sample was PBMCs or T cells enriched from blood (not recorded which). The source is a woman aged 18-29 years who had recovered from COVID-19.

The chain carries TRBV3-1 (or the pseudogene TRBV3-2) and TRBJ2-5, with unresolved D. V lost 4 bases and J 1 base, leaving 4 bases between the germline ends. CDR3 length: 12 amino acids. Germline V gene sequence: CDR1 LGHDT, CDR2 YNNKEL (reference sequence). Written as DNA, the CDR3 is TGTGCCAGCAGCCCATTCCAAGAGACCCAGTACTTC. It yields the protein CASSPFQETQYF.

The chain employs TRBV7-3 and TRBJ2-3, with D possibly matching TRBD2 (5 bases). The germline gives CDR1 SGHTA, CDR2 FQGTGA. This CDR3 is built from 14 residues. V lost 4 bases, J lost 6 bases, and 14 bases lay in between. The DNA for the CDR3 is TGTGCCAGCAGCTCCGGACTGGAAGGGGATACGCAGTATTTT. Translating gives CASSSGLEGDTQYF.

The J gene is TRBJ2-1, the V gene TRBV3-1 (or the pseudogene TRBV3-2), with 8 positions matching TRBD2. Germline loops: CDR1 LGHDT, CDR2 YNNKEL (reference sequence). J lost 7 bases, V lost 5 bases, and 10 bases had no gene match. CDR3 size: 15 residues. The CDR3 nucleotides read TGTGCCAGCAGCGTAACGGCGGGGGGAAAGAATGAGCAGTTCTTC. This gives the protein CASSVTAGGKNEQFF.

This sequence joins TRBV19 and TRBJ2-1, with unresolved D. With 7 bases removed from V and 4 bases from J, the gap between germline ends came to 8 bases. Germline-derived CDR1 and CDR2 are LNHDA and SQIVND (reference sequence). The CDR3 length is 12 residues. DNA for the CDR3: TGTGCCAGTAAAGAGACATACAATGAGCAGTTCTTC. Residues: CASKETYNEQFF.

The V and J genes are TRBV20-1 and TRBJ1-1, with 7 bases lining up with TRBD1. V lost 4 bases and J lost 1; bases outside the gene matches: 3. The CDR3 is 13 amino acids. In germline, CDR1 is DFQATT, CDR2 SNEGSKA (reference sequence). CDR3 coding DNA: TGCAGTGCTATTGACAGGGCGAACACTGAAGCTTTCTTT. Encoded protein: CSAIDRANTEAFF.

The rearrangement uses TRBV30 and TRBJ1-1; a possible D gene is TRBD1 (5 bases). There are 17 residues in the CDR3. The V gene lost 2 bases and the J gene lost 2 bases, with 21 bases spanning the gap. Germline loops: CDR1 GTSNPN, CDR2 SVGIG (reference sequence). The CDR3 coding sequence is TGTGCCTGGAGTCGGCAATCTCGACAGATTCCAAACACTGAAGCTTTCTTT. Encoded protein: CAWSRQSRQIPNTEAFF.

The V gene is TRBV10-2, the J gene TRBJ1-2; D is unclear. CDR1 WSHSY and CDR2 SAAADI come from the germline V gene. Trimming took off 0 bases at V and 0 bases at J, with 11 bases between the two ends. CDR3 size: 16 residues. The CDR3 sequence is CASSESYGEPNYGYTF. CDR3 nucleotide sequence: TGCGCCAGCAGTGAGTCTTACGGGGAACCTAACTATGGCTACACCTTC.

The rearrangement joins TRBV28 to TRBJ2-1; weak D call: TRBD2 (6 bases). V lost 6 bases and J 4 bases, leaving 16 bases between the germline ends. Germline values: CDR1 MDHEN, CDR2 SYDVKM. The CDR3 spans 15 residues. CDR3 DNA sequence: TGTGCCAGCAGCCTTAGCAGGGACTTATACAATGAGCAGTTCTTC. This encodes CASSLSRDLYNEQFF.

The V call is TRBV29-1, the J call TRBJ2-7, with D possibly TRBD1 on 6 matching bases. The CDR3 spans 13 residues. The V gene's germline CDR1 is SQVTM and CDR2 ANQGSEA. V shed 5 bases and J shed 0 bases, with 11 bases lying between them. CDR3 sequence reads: CSVNRDTSYEQYF. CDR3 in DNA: TGCAGCGTTAACCGGGACACCTCCTACGAGCAGTACTTC.

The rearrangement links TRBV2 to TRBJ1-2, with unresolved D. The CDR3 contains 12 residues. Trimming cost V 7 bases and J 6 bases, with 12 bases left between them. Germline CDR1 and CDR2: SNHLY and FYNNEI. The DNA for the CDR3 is TGTGCCAGCAAGGTGGGCGTAGATGGCTACACCTTC. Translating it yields CASKVGVDGYTF.

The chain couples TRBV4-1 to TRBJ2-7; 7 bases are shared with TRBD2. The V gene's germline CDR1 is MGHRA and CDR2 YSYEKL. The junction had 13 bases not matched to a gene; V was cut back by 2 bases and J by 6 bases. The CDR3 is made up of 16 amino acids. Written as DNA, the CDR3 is TGCGCCAGCAGCCAAAGTTACGGGGGAGGGACGGGCGAGCAGTACTTC. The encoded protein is CASSQSYGGGTGEQYF.

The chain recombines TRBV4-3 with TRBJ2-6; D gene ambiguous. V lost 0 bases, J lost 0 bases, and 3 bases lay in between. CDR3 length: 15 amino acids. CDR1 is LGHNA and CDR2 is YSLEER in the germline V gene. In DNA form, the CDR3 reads TGCGCCAGCAGCCAAGATAGCTCTGGGGCCAACGTCCTGACTTTC. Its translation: CASSQDSSGANVLTF.

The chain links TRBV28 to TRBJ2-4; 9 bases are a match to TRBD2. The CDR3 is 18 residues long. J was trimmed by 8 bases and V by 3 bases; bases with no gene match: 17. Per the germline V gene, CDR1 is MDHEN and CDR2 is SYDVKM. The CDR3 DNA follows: TGTGCCAGCAGTTTTGGGGTGAGCCTAGCGGGATCTTTAGACATTCAGTACTTC. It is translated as CASSFGVSLAGSLDIQYF.

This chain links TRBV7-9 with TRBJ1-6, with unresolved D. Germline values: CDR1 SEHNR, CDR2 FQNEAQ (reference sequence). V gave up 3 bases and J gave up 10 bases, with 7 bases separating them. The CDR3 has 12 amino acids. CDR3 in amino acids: CASSLMSSPLHF. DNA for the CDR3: TGTGCCAGCAGCTTGATGAGCTCACCCCTCCACTTT.

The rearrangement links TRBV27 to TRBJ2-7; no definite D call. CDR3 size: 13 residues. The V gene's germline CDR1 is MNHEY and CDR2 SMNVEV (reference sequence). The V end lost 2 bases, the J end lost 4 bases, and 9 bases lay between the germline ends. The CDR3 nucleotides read TGTGCCAGCAGTTTAGGCCCCGAATACGAGCAGTACTTC. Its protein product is CASSLGPEYEQYF.

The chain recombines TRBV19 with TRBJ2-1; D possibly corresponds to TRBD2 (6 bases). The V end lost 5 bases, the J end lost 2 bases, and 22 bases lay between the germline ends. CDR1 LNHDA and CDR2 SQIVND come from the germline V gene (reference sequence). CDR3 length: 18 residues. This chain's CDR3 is CASSSGPIRGSTYNEQFF. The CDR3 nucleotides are TGTGCCAGTAGTTCCGGGCCTATCCGGGGGAGTACCTACAATGAGCAGTTCTTC. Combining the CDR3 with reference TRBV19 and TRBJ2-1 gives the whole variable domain DGGITQSPKYLFRKEGQNVTLSCEQNLNHDAMYWYRQDPGQGLRLIYYSQIVNDFQKGDIAEGYSVSREKKESFPLTVTSAQKNPTAFYLCASSSGPIRGSTYNEQFFGPGTRLTVL.

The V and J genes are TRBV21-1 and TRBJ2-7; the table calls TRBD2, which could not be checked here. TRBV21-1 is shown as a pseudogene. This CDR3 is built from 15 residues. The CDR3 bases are TGTGCCAGCCTAAAAAGAAACCGAAGCTCCTACGAGCAGTACTTC. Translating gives CASLKRNRSSYEQYF.

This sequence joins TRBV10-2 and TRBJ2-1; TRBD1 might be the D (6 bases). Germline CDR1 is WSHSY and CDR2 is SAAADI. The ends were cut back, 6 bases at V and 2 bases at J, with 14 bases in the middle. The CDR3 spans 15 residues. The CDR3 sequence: CASRRTVLTYNEQFF. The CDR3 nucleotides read TGCGCCAGCAGGAGGACAGTTCTTACCTACAATGAGCAGTTCTTC.

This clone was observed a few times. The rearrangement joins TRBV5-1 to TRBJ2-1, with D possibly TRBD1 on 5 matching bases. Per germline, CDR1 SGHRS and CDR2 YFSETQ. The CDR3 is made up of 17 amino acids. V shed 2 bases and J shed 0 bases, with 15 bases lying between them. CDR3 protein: CASSFGHFWSSYNEQFF. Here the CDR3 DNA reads TGCGCCAGCAGCTTTGGACATTTTTGGAGCTCCTACAATGAGCAGTTCTTC.

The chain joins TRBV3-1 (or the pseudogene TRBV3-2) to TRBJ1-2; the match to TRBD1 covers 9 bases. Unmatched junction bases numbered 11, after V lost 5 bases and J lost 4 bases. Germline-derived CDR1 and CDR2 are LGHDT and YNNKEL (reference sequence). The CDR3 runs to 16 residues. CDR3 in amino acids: CASSGRATGGFYGYTF. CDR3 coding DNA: TGTGCCAGCAGCGGAAGGGCGACAGGGGGATTCTATGGCTACACCTTC.

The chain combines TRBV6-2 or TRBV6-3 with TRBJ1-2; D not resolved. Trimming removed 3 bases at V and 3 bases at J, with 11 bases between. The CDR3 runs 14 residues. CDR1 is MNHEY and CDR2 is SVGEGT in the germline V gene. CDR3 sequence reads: CASSYESGYYGYTF. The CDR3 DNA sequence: TGTGCCAGCAGTTATGAATCGGGATACTATGGCTACACCTTC.

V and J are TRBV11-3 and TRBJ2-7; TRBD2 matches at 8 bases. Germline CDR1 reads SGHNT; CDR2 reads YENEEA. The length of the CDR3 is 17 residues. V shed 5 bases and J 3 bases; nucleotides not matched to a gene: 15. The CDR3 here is CASSPTRGVAGSYEQYF. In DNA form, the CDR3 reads TGTGCCAGCAGCCCGACCCGGGGGGTAGCGGGGAGCTACGAGCAGTACTTC.

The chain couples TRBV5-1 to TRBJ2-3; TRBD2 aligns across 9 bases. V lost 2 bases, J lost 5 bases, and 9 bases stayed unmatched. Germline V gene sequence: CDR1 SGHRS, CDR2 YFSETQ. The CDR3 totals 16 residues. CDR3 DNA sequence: TGCGCCAGCAGCTTTCAGGGAGCGGGGGGCATAGATACGCAGTATTTT. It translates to CASSFQGAGGIDTQYF.

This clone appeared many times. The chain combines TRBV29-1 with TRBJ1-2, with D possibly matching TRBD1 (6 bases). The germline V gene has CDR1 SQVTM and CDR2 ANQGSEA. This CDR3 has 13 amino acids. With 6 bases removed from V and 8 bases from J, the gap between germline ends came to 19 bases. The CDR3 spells CSVNRALGSGYTF. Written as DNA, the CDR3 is TGCAGCGTAAACAGGGCCCTTGGTTCCGGCTACACCTTC. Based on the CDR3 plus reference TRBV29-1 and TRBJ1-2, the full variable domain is SAVISQKPSRDICQRGTSLTIQCQVDSQVTMMFWYRQQPGQSLTLIATANQGSEATYESGFVIDKFPISRPNLTFSTLTVSNMSPEDSSIYLCSVNRALGSGYTFGSGTRLTVV.

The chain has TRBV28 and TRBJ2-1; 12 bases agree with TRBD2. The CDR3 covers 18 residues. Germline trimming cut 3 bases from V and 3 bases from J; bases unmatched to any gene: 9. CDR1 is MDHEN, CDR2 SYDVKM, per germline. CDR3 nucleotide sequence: TGTGCCAGCAGTTTTCCACTAGCGGGAGGAACAATCTACAATGAGCAGTTCTTC. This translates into CASSFPLAGGTIYNEQFF.

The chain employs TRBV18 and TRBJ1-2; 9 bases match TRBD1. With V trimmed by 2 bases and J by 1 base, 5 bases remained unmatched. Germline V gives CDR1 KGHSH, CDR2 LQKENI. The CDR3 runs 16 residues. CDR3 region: CASSPFDRGFNYGYTF. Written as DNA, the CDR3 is TGTGCCAGCTCACCATTTGACAGGGGGTTTAACTATGGCTACACCTTC.